In this sample, the clone carrying this TCR beta chain turned up a few times. TCRdb's table, derived via immunoSEQ multiplex PCR, lists solely in-frame clones and lacks some. Of about 150,000 clones listed, roughly 88% were seen once; the top ten hold around 2.1%. The data originate from a study of T cell responses to AZD1222 COVID-19 vaccine. V lost 1 base and J lost 3, with 7 bases in between. Germline CDR1 SNHLY, CDR2 FYNNEI. The CDR3 loop spans 13 amino acids. This TCR derives from an adult in good health. The starting material was peripheral blood, obtained on day 0 of AZD1222 vaccination. This sequence joins TRBV2 and TRBJ2-7; no definite D call. The CDR3 region is CASSEEVGYEQYF. In DNA, the CDR3 is TGTGCCAGCAGTGAAGAAGTTGGCTACGAGCAGTACTTC.